A single sample is the source of the 29 T cell receptor beta chains below, sequenced in a study of shared clonotypes between healthy human individuals. Terminally differentiated effector memory CD45RA+ cells were left out of the naive CD8 fraction, which was CD45RO-negative and positively selected for CCR7. Sequencing used immunoSEQ multiplex PCR; TCRdb keeps in-frame clones, though not all of them. The sample carries about 2.2 million clones, roughly 95% recorded once. What was sequenced was naive CD8+ T cells from PBMCs. The receptors were gathered from a man younger than 35 in good health. Some clones in this sample may be carry-over from other donors' samples.

This chain links TRBV28 with TRBJ2-7; 13 positions match TRBD2. Losses at the gene ends were 6 bases for V and 6 bases for J; bases not matched to a gene: 17. CDR1 is MDHEN and CDR2 is SYDVKM in the germline V gene. The CDR3 is made up of 18 amino acids. CDR3 region: CASSRRGDGTSGAIEQYF. The CDR3 bases are TGTGCCAGCAGCCGGCGGGGCGACGGGACTAGCGGGGCCATCGAGCAGTACTTC.

The chain employs TRBV29-1 and TRBJ2-7; D is unclear. Germline V CDR1 and CDR2: SQVTM, ANQGSEA. The V gene lost 4 bases and the J gene lost 7 bases, with 11 bases spanning the gap. The CDR3 is 11 amino acids. This CDR3 reads CSVGEGTEQYF. The CDR3 DNA reads as TGCAGCGTTGGCGAAGGAACGGAGCAGTACTTC.

The J gene is TRBJ2-7, the V gene TRBV5-1; 7 bases line up with TRBD1. CDR1 and CDR2 (germline): SGHRS, YFSETQ. J gave up 5 bases and V 6 bases, and 11 bases lay outside the gene matches. The CDR3 is made up of 14 amino acids. CDR3 sequence reads: CASNRDRVTDEQYF. CDR3 coding DNA: TGCGCCAGCAATCGCGACAGGGTGACAGACGAGCAGTACTTC.

V and J are TRBV19 and TRBJ2-1; TRBD2 aligns across 7 bases. The trim removed 5 bases at V and 9 bases at J, leaving 7 bases unmatched. Germline V gene data show CDR1 as LNHDA and CDR2 as SQIVND (reference sequence). The CDR3 spans 13 residues. CDR3 amino acids: CASSLASGSEQFF. Here the CDR3 DNA reads TGTGCCAGTAGTTTGGCTAGCGGCAGTGAGCAGTTCTTC.

The chain uses TRBV7-9 and TRBJ1-2; D may be TRBD1 (6 bases). V lost 5 bases, J lost 8 bases, and 18 bases lay in between. This CDR3 comprises 14 residues. CDR1 and CDR2 (germline): SEHNR, FQNEAQ (reference sequence). The chain's CDR3 is CASSPTSDSWGYTF. In nucleotides, the CDR3 is TGTGCCAGCAGCCCTACCTCGGACAGTTGGGGCTACACCTTC.

The CDR3 DNA reads as TGTGCCAGCAGTTCCCAGGGCGTCGGCTACACCTTC. Encoded protein: CASSSQGVGYTF. This rearrangement joins TRBV7-9 to TRBJ1-2, with D possibly TRBD1 on 5 matching bases. The CDR3 runs to 12 residues. V gave up 6 bases and J gave up 8 bases, with 13 bases separating them. Germline V CDR1 and CDR2: SEHNR, FQNEAQ (reference sequence).

The chain links TRBV27 to TRBJ1-1, with 8 bases fitting TRBD1. The V segment lost 5 bases and the J segment 1 base; nucleotides outside the gene matches: 6. This CDR3 is 15 amino acids long. Germline V lookup: CDR1 MNHEY, CDR2 SMNVEV (reference sequence). CDR3 protein: CASSPWTGTNTEAFF. The CDR3 bases are TGTGCCAGCAGTCCTTGGACAGGGACGAACACTGAAGCTTTCTTT.

This chain connects TRBV4-1 to TRBJ2-1; D might be TRBD2 (6 bases). This CDR3 spans 15 amino acids. V dropped 2 bases and J dropped 12 bases, with 20 bases sitting between them. Germline V gene sequence: CDR1 MGHRA, CDR2 YSYEKL. The CDR3 spells CASSQISGLAMTQFF. In DNA, the CDR3 is TGCGCCAGCAGCCAAATTAGCGGACTGGCAATGACGCAGTTCTTC.

The gene calls are TRBV27 and TRBJ2-1; D is unclear. The CDR3 length is 17 residues. V lost 6 bases and J lost 0, with 18 bases in between. Germline assignment: CDR1 MNHEY and CDR2 SMNVEV (reference sequence). Here the CDR3 reads CASRLQSVDRSYNEQFF. The DNA for the CDR3 is TGTGCCAGCAGACTACAATCGGTGGACCGCTCCTACAATGAGCAGTTCTTC.

This chain joins TRBV5-4 and TRBJ1-1; the D gene is possibly TRBD1 (5 bases). This CDR3 is built from 15 residues. Trimming stripped 4 bases from V and 0 bases from J, with 13 bases between. Germline CDR1 reads SGHNT; CDR2 reads YYREEE (reference sequence). The CDR3 here is CASSGGVGVNTEAFF. The CDR3 DNA reads as TGTGCCAGCAGCGGAGGTGTGGGGGTGAACACTGAAGCTTTCTTT.

This sequence joins TRBV11-2 and TRBJ2-1; D is unresolved. CDR1 is SGHAT and CDR2 is FQNNGV in the germline V gene. This CDR3 region has 14 residues. The V end lost 5 bases, the J end lost 0 bases, and 8 bases lay between the germline ends. CDR3 protein: CASSPYSSYNEQFF. In nucleotides, the CDR3 is TGTGCCAGCAGCCCATACAGCTCCTACAATGAGCAGTTCTTC.

The chain is built from TRBV7-9 and TRBJ2-6; a possible D gene is TRBD1 (5 bases). From germline, CDR1 is SEHNR and CDR2 FQNEAQ (reference sequence). This CDR3 is 19 amino acids long. V gave up 4 bases and J gave up 2 bases, with 21 bases separating them. The CDR3 here is CASSSTTSTGATGANVLTF. The CDR3 coding sequence is TGTGCCAGCAGCTCGACGACCTCAACAGGTGCCACTGGGGCCAACGTCCTGACTTTC.

The gene calls are TRBV7-9 and TRBJ2-5, with D perhaps TRBD2 (5 bases). Trimming removed 1 base from V and 4 bases from J, with 16 bases in between. The CDR3 is 16 amino acids. CDR1 and CDR2 (germline): SEHNR, FQNEAQ (reference sequence). CDR3 nucleotides: TGTGCCAGCAGCTTAGGCGTGGACTTAGTGGGAGAGACCCAGTACTTC. Amino acid sequence: CASSLGVDLVGETQYF.

The chain uses TRBV19 and TRBJ2-7, with a possible D match to TRBD2 (6 bases). The germline V and J ends were trimmed by 6 bases and 3 bases, with 18 bases remaining between them. There are 15 residues in the CDR3. The germline V gene has CDR1 LNHDA and CDR2 SQIVND (reference sequence). CDR3 sequence (DNA): TGTGCCAGTAGCCCCGACTTTGGGGGGTACTACGAGCAGTACTTC. Amino acid sequence: CASSPDFGGYYEQYF.

The genes are TRBV25-1 and TRBJ2-3, with 7 bases identical to TRBD1. The ends lost 5 bases at V and 1 base at J; junction bases unmatched: 6. Germline CDR1 is MGHDK and CDR2 is SYGVNS. The length of the CDR3 is 15 residues. CDR3: CASSLVQGRTDTQYF. As DNA, the CDR3 is TGTGCCAGCAGTCTGGTACAGGGGCGCACAGATACGCAGTATTTT.

The chain is built from TRBV7-9 and TRBJ2-1; possibly TRBD2 for D (7 bases). V shed 3 bases and J shed 9 bases, with 15 bases lying between them. From germline, CDR1 is SEHNR and CDR2 FQNEAQ (reference sequence). The CDR3 is 14 residues long. CDR3: CASSFGGRGPEQFF. For the CDR3, the DNA is TGTGCCAGCAGCTTCGGGGGGCGCGGGCCTGAGCAGTTCTTC.

The chain carries TRBV9 and TRBJ2-7; D might be TRBD1 or TRBD2, each matching 6 bases. V lost 3 bases to trimming and J lost 6 bases, with 16 bases between them. Germline CDR1 and CDR2: SGDLS and YYNGEE. The CDR3 sequence is 14 residues long. CDR3 amino acids: CASSAYREAGEQYF. CDR3 nucleotides: TGTGCCAGCAGCGCCTACAGGGAGGCGGGCGAGCAGTACTTC.

For this clone: Additional DNA sequences in this sample encode the identical CDR3. J is TRBJ1-1 and V is TRBV9, with D perhaps matching TRBD1 (6 bases). The CDR3 runs to 13 residues. CDR1 SGDLS and CDR2 YYNGEE come from the germline V gene. V was cut by 2 bases and J by 1 base, with 6 bases left in between. As DNA, the CDR3 is TGTGCCAGCAGCGTGGACAGGAACACTGAAGCTTTCTTT. The encoded protein is CASSVDRNTEAFF.

CDR3 in amino acids: CASSPGLAGTQETQYF. The DNA of the CDR3 is TGTGCCAGCAGCCCTGGACTAGCGGGAACCCAAGAGACCCAGTACTTC. The chain joins TRBV7-8 to TRBJ2-5; 12 positions agree with TRBD2. V gave up 5 bases and J gave up 1 base; unmatched junction bases: 5. CDR1 is SGHVS, CDR2 FQNEAQ, per germline. The CDR3 covers 16 residues.

V gene TRBV19 combines with J gene TRBJ2-7; D tentatively reads TRBD1 or TRBD2 (5 bases each). Trimming took 8 bases from V and 0 from J, leaving 17 bases between them. Germline V gene sequence: CDR1 LNHDA, CDR2 SQIVND (reference sequence). CDR3 length equals 15 residues. The CDR3 spells CASEERGGGSYEQYF. The CDR3 DNA reads as TGTGCCAGTGAGGAGAGGGGTGGCGGCTCCTACGAGCAGTACTTC.

This clone appeared a single time. CDR3 sequence reads: CASSEENPRHQGDYGYTF. The CDR3 DNA follows: TGTGCCAGCAGTGAAGAAAACCCCCGTCACCAGGGAGACTATGGCTACACCTTC. The chain combines TRBV2 with TRBJ1-2; weak D call: TRBD1 (5 bases). Per the germline V gene, CDR1 is SNHLY and CDR2 is FYNNEI. The CDR3 has 18 residues. V lost 1 base, J lost 3 bases, and 21 bases lay in between.

Comments on this clone: The same CDR3 arises from other DNA sequences in this sample as well. The V and J genes are TRBV6-5 and TRBJ1-3, with D hard to call. The CDR3 extends over 11 amino acids. Germline loops: CDR1 MNHEY, CDR2 SVGAGI. Trimming removed 8 bases from V and 2 bases from J, with 4 bases in between. The CDR3: CASAAGNTIYF. The CDR3 region has the DNA TGTGCCAGCGCGGCTGGAAACACCATATATTTT.

The chain recombines TRBV27 with TRBJ2-1; 13 bases line up with TRBD2. After removal of 4 bases from V and 4 bases from J, the junction contained 10 bases not matched to a gene. The germline CDR1 and CDR2 sequences are MNHEY and SMNVEV (reference sequence). The CDR3 is 18 residues long. The CDR3 is CASSSSRTSGSSYNEQFF. CDR3 in DNA: TGTGCCAGCAGTTCGAGTCGGACTAGCGGGAGCTCTTACAATGAGCAGTTCTTC.

The rearrangement joins TRBV11-1 to TRBJ2-1; D gene unclear. This CDR3 contains 15 residues. The V gene's germline CDR1 is SGHAT and CDR2 FQDESV (reference sequence). The ends were cut back, 2 bases at V and 3 bases at J, with 11 bases in the middle. CDR3 coding DNA: TGTGCCAGCAGCTTAAGTTCCAGGATCTACAATGAGCAGTTCTTC. This sequence encodes CASSLSSRIYNEQFF.

The chain recombines TRBV27 with TRBJ2-1; no definite D call. Germline lookup yields CDR1 MNHEY and CDR2 SMNVEV (reference sequence). V was clipped by 5 bases and J by 7 bases, with 21 bases between them. The CDR3 runs to 16 residues. Here the CDR3 DNA reads TGTGCCAGCAGTACCAGCCTCGGACCAGTCTGGAATGAGCAGTTCTTC. Protein sequence: CASSTSLGPVWNEQFF.

The chain recombines TRBV28 with TRBJ2-7; D not certain. V lost 2 bases, J lost 7 bases, and 9 bases lay in between. The germline gives CDR1 MDHEN, CDR2 SYDVKM. The length of the CDR3 is 12 residues. The CDR3 DNA is TGTGCCAGCAGTTTAGGTAGCCAGGAGCAGTACTTC. It codes for CASSLGSQEQYF.

The chain employs TRBV6-5 and TRBJ2-3; TRBD2 might be the D (5 bases). V lost 5 bases, J lost 4 bases, and 10 bases lay in between. CDR3 length: 13 amino acids. Per germline, CDR1 MNHEY and CDR2 SVGAGI. The CDR3 coding sequence is TGTGCCAGCAGTCTCGGGGTGGCAGATACGCAGTATTTT. It yields the protein CASSLGVADTQYF.

V usage is TRBV5-1 and J usage is TRBJ2-7; D gene ambiguous. The CDR3 has 12 residues. V lost 5 bases and J lost 4, with 10 bases in between. Germline CDR1 and CDR2: SGHRS and YFSETQ. In DNA form, the CDR3 reads TGCGCCAGCAGAGAGTTCGGGTACGAGCAGTACTTC. Translating it yields CASREFGYEQYF.

V usage is TRBV7-9 and J usage is TRBJ2-1; D unresolved. The CDR3 is made up of 15 amino acids. V gave up 4 bases and J gave up 4 bases, with 14 bases separating them. Per germline, CDR1 SEHNR and CDR2 FQNEAQ (reference sequence). The CDR3 here is CASSSRPRFYNEQFF. The CDR3, as DNA: TGTGCCAGCAGCTCCCGGCCTCGGTTTTACAATGAGCAGTTCTTC.